The clone carrying this T cell receptor beta chain was counted a few times. Its target is unknown. In the PCR, 60 Vbeta and 13 Jbeta primers were used. The assay was immunoSEQ multiplex PCR, and TCRdb's table has in-frame clones only and misses some. The data contain 150,000 to 180,000 clones, about 76% of them seen just once; the ten biggest clones take up 7.7%. This record comes from a study of cytomegalovirus exposure and HLA in healthy donors. At the level of the study: From about 179 million T cells, an earlier analysis saw some 120 million unique TCR beta sequences. Study findings and constraints: Certain sequence variants were highly shared and formed a cluster, and this cluster was likely a sequencing artifact.

The CDR3 consists of 16 residues. With V trimmed by 8 bases and J by 2 bases, 13 bases remained unmatched. Germline V CDR1 and CDR2: MDHEN, SYDVKM. This chain connects TRBV28 to TRBJ2-7; TRBD2 aligns across 9 bases. The receptor was derived from a man aged 25-45 years in good health and CMV-seropositive. The source material was PBMCs. The DNA of the CDR3 is TGTGCCAGCTCAAACACCGGGACTAGCCGAGCCTACGAGCAGTACTTC. Its translation: CASSNTGTSRAYEQYF.